Shown below are 11 T cell receptor beta chains from a single sample sequenced in a study of blood T cell repertoires in COVID-19 (dated by TCRdb to the early 2020s). The library was built by means of the immunoSEQ multiplex PCR assay. This immuneACCESS table, as held by TCRdb, lists in-frame sequences with V and J called but not all clones. Of the missing ones, under half trace to an unresolved V gene in checked studies; the others have no known cause. This sample has tens of thousands of clones in its table, and approximately 84% of those were observed once. Approximately 15% of the sample is in the top ten clones. Sample: peripheral blood. These TCRs come from a man aged 50 to 60 with active or convalescent COVID-19.

V is TRBV10-1 and J is TRBJ1-1; 7 bases align to TRBD1. The CDR3 consists of 13 residues. CDR1 and CDR2 (germline): WNHNN, SYGVQD (reference sequence). J was trimmed by 10 bases and V by 2 bases; bases with no gene match: 7. The CDR3 region is CASSETWDSGAFF. In DNA, the CDR3 is TGCGCCAGCAGTGAGACATGGGACAGTGGAGCTTTCTTT.

The chain employs TRBV6-1 and TRBJ1-1, with D possibly matching TRBD1 (6 bases). The ends were cut back, 0 bases at V and 6 bases at J, with 14 bases in the middle. This CDR3 has 15 residues. Germline CDR1 reads MNHNS; CDR2 reads SASEGT. CDR3 in DNA: TGTGCCAGCAGTGAAGCCTGGGAGGGGGGCGCTGAAGCTTTCTTT. This gives the protein CASSEAWEGGAEAFF.

The gene calls are TRBV7-2 and TRBJ1-3, with D possibly TRBD1 on 5 matching bases. The CDR3 is made up of 15 amino acids. Per the germline V gene, CDR1 is SGHTA and CDR2 is FQGNSA. Trimming left V 3 bases short and J 8 bases short, with 17 bases between. The CDR3 loop is CASSFLISGEHTIYF. The CDR3 DNA is TGTGCCAGCAGCTTTCTGATTTCGGGGGAGCACACCATATATTTT.

This clone was counted a few times. This chain uses TRBV6-1 with TRBJ1-5; the D is unclear. V gave up 3 bases and J gave up 3 bases, with 15 bases separating them. The germline V gene encodes CDR1 MNHNS and CDR2 SASEGT. CDR3 size: 16 residues. The CDR3 is CASSDSWRGNNQPQHF. The CDR3 region has the DNA TGTGCCAGCAGTGATTCCTGGCGGGGAAACAATCAGCCCCAGCATTTT.

The CDR3 loop is CASRGLDSDGYTF. In DNA, the CDR3 is TGTGCCAGTAGGGGGTTGGACTCTGATGGCTACACCTTC. The chain employs TRBV19 and TRBJ1-2; D not resolved. Trimming stripped 6 bases from V and 6 bases from J, with 14 bases between. CDR3 size: 13 residues. Germline CDR1 is LNHDA and CDR2 is SQIVND (reference sequence). Drawing the rest from reference TRBV19 and TRBJ1-2, the complete variable domain is DGGITQSPKYLFRKEGQNVTLSCEQNLNHDAMYWYRQDPGQGLRLIYYSQIVNDFQKGDIAEGYSVSREKKESFPLTVTSAQKNPTAFYLCASRGLDSDGYTFGSGTRLTVV.

This chain connects TRBV28 to TRBJ2-1, with 8 bases identical to TRBD1. V trimming: 6 bases; J trimming: 11 bases; junction bases outside the gene matches: 6. The V gene's germline CDR1 is MDHEN and CDR2 SYDVKM. This CDR3 has 12 amino acids. The CDR3 sequence: CASSPPGGQQFF. As DNA, the CDR3 is TGTGCCAGCAGCCCCCCAGGGGGCCAGCAGTTCTTC.

In nucleotides, the CDR3 is TGTGCCAGCAGCCGACGACTAGCGGGGGGTGAAGAGACCCAGTACTTC. The encoded protein is CASSRRLAGGEETQYF. The chain links TRBV7-6 to TRBJ2-5; 13 positions agree with TRBD2. The length of the CDR3 is 16 residues. Germline CDR1 SGHVS, CDR2 FNYEAQ. The J segment lost 3 bases and the V segment lost 5 bases, leaving 6 bases of the junction unmatched.

The chain is built from TRBV3-1 (or the pseudogene TRBV3-2) and TRBJ2-1; 9 bases match TRBD2. The CDR3 extends over 17 amino acids. With V trimmed by 0 bases and J by 5 bases, 8 bases remained unmatched. Germline lookup yields CDR1 LGHDT and CDR2 YNNKEL (reference sequence). The CDR3 loop reads CASSQDRSGGINNEQFF. The CDR3 region has the DNA TGTGCCAGCAGCCAAGATCGAAGCGGGGGGATAAACAATGAGCAGTTCTTC.

The chain joins TRBV19 to TRBJ1-5, with TRBD1 as a possible D gene (5 bases). The germline CDR1 and CDR2 sequences are LNHDA and SQIVND (reference sequence). The V and J ends lost 3 bases and 1 base respectively, with 10 bases between them. This CDR3 contains 15 residues. CDR3 residues: CASSIFRQSNQPQHF. The CDR3 nucleotides read TGTGCCAGTAGTATTTTTCGACAGAGCAATCAGCCCCAGCATTTT. Combining the CDR3 with reference TRBV19 and TRBJ1-5 gives the whole variable domain DGGITQSPKYLFRKEGQNVTLSCEQNLNHDAMYWYRQDPGQGLRLIYYSQIVNDFQKGDIAEGYSVSREKKESFPLTVTSAQKNPTAFYLCASSIFRQSNQPQHFGDGTRLSIL.

The chain links TRBV3-1 (or the pseudogene TRBV3-2) to TRBJ2-1; 12 nucleotides line up with TRBD2. The CDR3 totals 17 residues. V gave up 1 base and J gave up 12 bases; unmatched junction bases: 13. In germline, CDR1 is LGHDT, CDR2 YNNKEL (reference sequence). DNA of the CDR3: TGTGCCAGCAGCCAAGGACTAGCGGGGGCCGGCCGGAAGCGGCAGTTCTTC. As protein: CASSQGLAGAGRKRQFF.

The chain is built from TRBV28 and TRBJ2-1; 12 nucleotides align to TRBD2. V trimming: 5 bases; J trimming: 7 bases; junction bases outside the gene matches: 6. This CDR3 has 15 amino acids. Germline CDR1 reads MDHEN; CDR2 reads SYDVKM. CDR3 coding DNA: TGTGCCAGCAGTCCTCTAGCGGGGGGGCCTAATGAGCAGTTCTTC. It yields the protein CASSPLAGGPNEQFF.